The 26 T cell receptor beta chains presented below share a single source sample, sequenced in a study of CD8 T cells in ankylosing spondylitis. These TCRs' antigens remain unknown. Each CDR3 protein gets one entry after TCRdb re-called the 5' RACE reads with MiXCR. The sample shows fewer than 500,000 distinct CDR3 sequences, 20% to 25% of them seen only once. Study-wide results and limits: Characteristic, it appeared, of ankylosing spondylitis blood was a TCR beta motif of eight highly homologous variants.

Material: blood, either unsorted or a sorted T cell fraction (not recorded which). All receptors derive from a male donor with ankylosing spondylitis.

This clonotype was observed a handful of times. This chain connects TRBV29-1 to TRBJ2-3, with D unclear. CDR3 length: 14 residues. V lost 5 bases, J lost 1 base, and 13 bases lay in between. Germline V CDR1 and CDR2: SQVTM, ANQGSEA. For the CDR3, the DNA is TGCAGCGTTTATCCCGTAGGGCGCACAGATACGCAGTATTTT. This encodes CSVYPVGRTDTQYF.

This clonotype showed up many times. The chain joins TRBV5-1 to TRBJ2-1; 7 bases fit TRBD2. Germline CDR1 is SGHRS and CDR2 is YFSETQ. V was clipped by 3 bases and J by 1 base; unmatched bases: 7. The CDR3 runs 16 residues. CDR3 sequence: CASSWARGSSYNEQFF. As DNA, the CDR3 is TGCGCCAGCAGCTGGGCTCGCGGGAGTTCCTACAATGAGCAGTTCTTC. Filled out from reference TRBV5-1 and TRBJ2-1, the complete variable domain reads KAGVTQTPRYLIKTRGQQVTLSCSPISGHRSVSWYQQTPGQGLQFLFEYFSETQRNKGNFPGRFSGRQFSNSRSEMNVSTLELGDSALYLCASSWARGSSYNEQFFGPGTRLTVL.

The V gene is TRBV5-1, the J gene TRBJ2-7; perhaps TRBD2 as D (6 bases). Germline CDR1 is SGHRS and CDR2 is YFSETQ. Trimming left V 0 bases short and J 1 base short, with 11 bases between. CDR3 length equals 15 residues. This CDR3 reads CASSLAPGESYEQYF. The CDR3 DNA follows: TGCGCCAGCAGCTTGGCCCCGGGAGAGTCCTACGAGCAGTACTTC. The variable domain in full, completed from reference TRBV5-1 and TRBJ2-7, reads KAGVTQTPRYLIKTRGQQVTLSCSPISGHRSVSWYQQTPGQGLQFLFEYFSETQRNKGNFPGRFSGRQFSNSRSEMNVSTLELGDSALYLCASSLAPGESYEQYFGPGTRLTVT.

This clonotype has a count of ten or more. The rearrangement uses TRBV5-1 and TRBJ2-7; D possibly uses TRBD1 or TRBD2 (5 bases each). The length of the CDR3 is 11 residues. V was shortened by 7 bases and J by 3 bases, with 8 bases between the two germline ends. Looked up from germline, CDR1 is SGHRS and CDR2 is YFSETQ. CDR3 region: CASAGSYEQYF. CDR3 bases: TGCGCCAGCGCAGGGAGCTACGAGCAGTACTTC.

Ten or more counts support this clonotype. The rearrangement links TRBV20-1 to TRBJ2-1; D is perhaps TRBD2 (5 bases). Germline V CDR1 and CDR2: DFQATT, SNEGSKA (reference sequence). This CDR3 has 14 residues. The V gene lost 6 bases and the J gene lost 3 bases, with 15 bases spanning the gap. Here the CDR3 DNA reads TGCAGTGCCGCTGAGCCTGGAGGCTACAATGAGCAGTTCTTC. Amino acid sequence: CSAAEPGGYNEQFF.

The chain uses TRBV5-1 and TRBJ2-5; D might be TRBD1 or TRBD2, each matching 5 bases. Trimming removed 8 bases from V and 2 bases from J, with 22 bases in between. The CDR3 is 16 residues long. In germline, CDR1 is SGHRS, CDR2 YFSETQ. The CDR3 spells CASQPGLERSQETQYF. CDR3 nucleotides: TGCGCCAGTCAACCGGGGCTCGAAAGGTCGCAAGAGACCCAGTACTTC.

In its sample, this clonotype was seen a few times. The gene calls are TRBV10-3 and TRBJ1-2, with 7 bases lining up with TRBD1. The germline V gene has CDR1 ENHRY and CDR2 SYGVKD. There are 14 residues in the CDR3. Trimming at V came to 6 bases and at J to 0 bases, leaving 4 bases not matched to a gene. CDR3 DNA sequence: TGTGCCATCAGGAAGGGACAGTCTAACTATGGCTACACCTTC. As protein: CAIRKGQSNYGYTF.

This clonotype was seen a handful of times. The junction does not match germline at one end; this may be a read error. The chain recombines TRBV4-2 with TRBJ2-7, with D perhaps TRBD1 or TRBD2 (5 bases each). Germline-derived CDR1 and CDR2 are LGHNA and YNFKEQ. This CDR3 comprises 15 residues. Here the CDR3 DNA reads TGTGCCAGCAGCAAAGAGGGGAATAGGGCCACCGAGCAGTACTTC. The encoded protein is CASSKEGNRATEQYF.

This clonotype was detected only a few times. This chain connects TRBV5-1 to TRBJ2-3, with 9 bases fitting TRBD2. The trim removed 4 bases at V and 4 bases at J, leaving 7 bases unmatched. CDR1 is SGHRS, CDR2 YFSETQ, per germline. The CDR3 is 15 residues long. The CDR3 region is CASSRVGLAPDTQYF. The CDR3 bases are TGCGCCAGCAGCCGCGTGGGACTAGCCCCAGATACGCAGTATTTT.

This clonotype occurred a few times. The rearrangement joins TRBV20-1 to TRBJ2-5, with D possibly matching TRBD2 (5 bases). Deletions cut 6 bases from V and 0 bases from J, with 8 bases between. Germline V gene lookup returns CDR1 DFQATT and CDR2 SNEGSKA (reference sequence). The CDR3 contains 12 residues. CDR3 sequence reads: CSARRDQETQYF. The CDR3 DNA reads TGCAGTGCGCGGCGGGACCAAGAGACCCAGTACTTC.

There are a few counts of this clonotype. The chain carries TRBV3-1 and TRBJ1-5; no clear D gene. The CDR3 consists of 14 residues. The ends were cut back, 2 bases at V and 1 base at J, with 6 bases in the middle. Per the germline V gene, CDR1 is LGHDT and CDR2 is YNNKEL (reference sequence). CDR3: CASSQIYSNQPQHF. The CDR3 DNA is TGTGCCAGCAGCCAAATCTACAGCAATCAGCCCCAGCATTTT. Full variable domain (rest looked up from reference TRBV3-1 and TRBJ1-5): DTAVSQTPKYLVTQMGNDKSIKCEQNLGHDTMYWYKQDSKKFLKIMFSYNNKELIINETVPNRFSPKSPDKAHLNLHINSLELGDSAVYFCASSQIYSNQPQHFGDGTRLSIL.

This clonotype has only a few counts. This chain uses TRBV21-1 with TRBJ2-1; the table's D gene call, TRBD2, was not cross checked with the DNA. TRBV21-1 is a listed pseudogene. The length of the CDR3 is 17 residues. The CDR3 DNA sequence: TGTGCCAGCAGCACTTCCGTGATAGCGGGAGGAATTGGTGAGCAGTTCTTC. Protein product: CASSTSVIAGGIGEQFF.

This clonotype showed up just a few times. The rearrangement links TRBV28 to TRBJ2-2; D unclear. Germline V lookup: CDR1 MDHEN, CDR2 SYDVKM. This CDR3 contains 15 residues. V was pared by 2 bases and J by 0 bases, with 7 bases between. This CDR3 reads CASSLHDPNTGELFF. CDR3 DNA: TGTGCCAGCAGTTTACACGATCCGAACACCGGGGAGCTGTTTTTT. Full variable domain (rest looked up from reference TRBV28 and TRBJ2-2): DVKVTQSSRYLVKRTGEKVFLECVQDMDHENMFWYRQDPGLGLRLIYFSYDVKMKEKGDIPEGYSVSREKKERFSLILESASTNQTSMYLCASSLHDPNTGELFFGEGSRLTVL.

This chain connects TRBV6-2 or TRBV6-3 to TRBJ2-3; D is unresolved. Trimming stripped 5 bases from V and 2 bases from J, with 8 bases between. CDR3 size: 13 residues. Germline V CDR1 and CDR2: MNHEY, SVGEGT. This CDR3 reads CASSRRLTDTQYF. CDR3 sequence (DNA): TGTGCCAGCAGTCGACGGCTCACAGATACGCAGTATTTT.

The J gene is TRBJ2-3, the V gene TRBV20-1, with D perhaps matching TRBD1 or TRBD2 (5 bases each). CDR3 size: 11 residues. V was trimmed by 7 bases and J by 1 base, leaving 6 bases between them. Looked up from germline, CDR1 is DFQATT and CDR2 is SNEGSKA (reference sequence). CDR3 residues: CSGGGTDTQYF. The CDR3 region has the DNA TGCAGTGGAGGGGGCACAGATACGCAGTATTTT.

This clonotype appeared a few times. The V gene is TRBV29-1, the J gene TRBJ1-1, with D tentatively TRBD1 (6 bases). The CDR3 consists of 13 residues. V lost 4 bases, J lost 4 bases, and 13 bases lay in between. Germline values: CDR1 SQVTM, CDR2 ANQGSEA. CDR3 sequence: CSVAQGPATEAFF. As DNA, the CDR3 is TGCAGCGTTGCCCAGGGGCCGGCCACTGAAGCTTTCTTT.

The chain carries TRBV29-1 and TRBJ2-5; the match to TRBD1 covers 10 bases. The trim removed 4 bases at V and 0 bases at J, leaving 5 bases unmatched. CDR3 length: 15 residues. The germline CDR1 and CDR2 sequences are SQVTM and ANQGSEA. The CDR3 nucleotides are TGCAGCGTTGGCCCGACAGGGGGCCACCAAGAGACCCAGTACTTC. It yields the protein CSVGPTGGHQETQYF.

A few counts support this clonotype. CDR3 region: CAGVRGHEQYF. CDR3 nucleotides: TGTGCCGGAGTCCGTGGCCACGAGCAGTACTTC. The chain is built from TRBV7-9 and TRBJ2-7; D is ambiguous. The CDR3 sequence is 11 residues long. V shed 11 bases and J shed 5 bases, with 13 bases lying between them. Germline lookup yields CDR1 SEHNR and CDR2 FQNEAQ (reference sequence).

CDR3 protein: CASSTQGAVDTQYF. CDR3 DNA sequence: TGTGCCAGTAGTACTCAGGGGGCAGTAGATACGCAGTATTTT. The rearrangement links TRBV19 to TRBJ2-3; 8 positions agree with TRBD1. CDR1 and CDR2 from the germline V gene are LNHDA and SQIVND (reference sequence). After removal of 4 bases from V and 5 bases from J, the junction contained 5 bases not matched to a gene. CDR3 size: 14 residues.

The chain joins TRBV18 to TRBJ2-2; TRBD2 aligns across 9 bases. The CDR3 covers 16 residues. V gave up 2 bases and J gave up 4 bases; unmatched junction bases: 5. The V gene's germline CDR1 is KGHSH and CDR2 LQKENI. The CDR3 loop is CASSPNSGSRTGELFF. In DNA form, the CDR3 reads TGTGCCAGCTCACCAAATAGCGGGAGTCGCACCGGGGAGCTGTTTTTT. The full variable domain, completed using reference TRBV18 and TRBJ2-2, is NAGVMQNPRHLVRRRGQEARLRCSPMKGHSHVYWYRQLPEEGLKFMVYLQKENIIDESGMPKERFSAEFPKEGPSILRIQQVVRGDSAAYFCASSPNSGSRTGELFFGEGSRLTVL.

This clonotype came up a few times. The gene calls are TRBV2 and TRBJ1-1; no reliable D call. Trimming removed 4 bases from V and 3 bases from J, with 15 bases in between. Germline V gives CDR1 SNHLY, CDR2 FYNNEI. This CDR3 spans 15 amino acids. CDR3 amino acids: CASSAYSSADTEAFF. DNA of the CDR3: TGTGCCAGCAGTGCCTACAGCTCCGCGGACACTGAAGCTTTCTTT.

This clonotype was found a few times. The rearrangement uses TRBV29-1 and TRBJ2-2; D is unresolved. Germline CDR1 and CDR2: SQVTM and ANQGSEA. V was clipped by 1 base and J by 2 bases, with 5 bases between them. The CDR3 loop spans 13 amino acids. The chain's CDR3 is CSVEGVNTGELFF. For the CDR3, the DNA is TGCAGCGTTGAAGGGGTTAACACCGGGGAGCTGTTTTTT.

The gene calls are TRBV4-1 and TRBJ2-1; 7 bases are shared with TRBD2. Trimming took 7 bases from V and 10 from J; bases not matched to a gene: 16. Germline loops: CDR1 MGHRA, CDR2 YSYEKL. This CDR3 is built from 15 residues. The CDR3 sequence: CASTTAPTGGREQFF. CDR3 nucleotide sequence: TGCGCCAGCACCACAGCCCCTACCGGGGGGAGAGAGCAGTTCTTC.

V gene TRBV7-8 combines with J gene TRBJ2-1, with TRBD2 identical over 13 bases. V lost 5 bases and J lost 0; bases outside the gene matches: 7. Germline loops: CDR1 SGHVS, CDR2 FQNEAQ. CDR3 length: 18 amino acids. This CDR3 is CASSAGTSGIFSYNEQFF. In nucleotides, the CDR3 is TGTGCCAGCAGCGCCGGGACTAGCGGGATCTTCTCCTACAATGAGCAGTTCTTC.

There are a few counts of this clonotype. The rearrangement joins TRBV6-1 to TRBJ2-7; 8 bases are a match to TRBD1. The trim removed 7 bases at V and 2 bases at J, leaving 7 bases unmatched. CDR3 size: 14 residues. Germline CDR1 MNHNS, CDR2 SASEGT. CDR3 coding DNA: TGTGCCAGCAAACCGGGACAGGTAACCTACGAGCAGTACTTC. Translated: CASKPGQVTYEQYF.

About this clonotype: Mismatch with germline at one junction end may stem from a read error. The V gene is TRBV5-5, the J gene TRBJ2-7; 7 nucleotides agree with TRBD2. The CDR3 length is 15 residues. Germline V gene data show CDR1 as SGHKS and CDR2 as YYEKEE (reference sequence). CDR3 region: CASTQSAGVSSEQYF. In DNA form, the CDR3 reads TGTGCCAGCACCCAAAGTGCGGGAGTTTCCTCCGAGCAGTACTTC.